This T cell receptor (beta chain) was retrieved from a study of T cell clones after liver transplantation. Across the whole study: Post-transplant blood was tracked for graft-donor-reactive T cell clones identified in a pre-transplant mixed lymphocyte reaction. Subjects received no induction therapy and standard immunosuppression until randomization at 12-24 months post-transplant.

Trimming took 7 bases from V and 6 from J; bases not matched to a gene: 11. The germline CDR1 and CDR2 sequences are SGHTA and FQGNSA. CDR3 length equals 15 residues. TCRdb's table, derived via immunoSEQ multiplex PCR, lists solely in-frame clones and lacks some. The sample has about 80,000 clones; about 84% are singletons. The source is a human patient who received a liver transplant. The T cells may come from the graft donor. The chain carries TRBV7-2 and TRBJ2-3, with 9 nucleotides matching TRBD2. Sequencing used CD4+ T cells from blood, obtained around 45 months after liver transplant. The DNA for the CDR3 is TGTGCCAGCACACCAGGCGGCGGGAGGGCCGATACGCAGTATTTT. It codes for CASTPGGGRADTQYF.